This T cell receptor (beta chain) was identified during a study of blood T cell repertoires in COVID-19. Participants came from some 23 US areas, aged about 18 to 95 years. Method: immunoSEQ multiplex PCR; TCRdb's copy keeps in-frame clones and lacks some. This table has 350,000 to 400,000 clones, 88% appearing once. The V and J ends lost 2 bases and 5 bases respectively, with 8 bases between them. The CDR3 sequence is 13 residues long. Germline CDR1 and CDR2: KGHSH and LQKENI. The source of this sequence is a woman aged 18-35 years who had recovered from COVID-19. Sequencing was carried out using PBMCs or T cells enriched from blood (not recorded which). The chain recombines TRBV18 with TRBJ2-3; unclear D gene. CDR3 in DNA: TGTGCCAGCTCACCATCGAGACTAGATACGCAGTATTTT. Translation: CASSPSRLDTQYF.